Here is one TCR beta chain with its context. Germline values: CDR1 SGHNT, CDR2 YYREEE (reference sequence). This CDR3 is 16 amino acids long. Unmatched junction bases numbered 14, after V lost 3 bases and J lost 7 bases. Authors' analysis steps: Amplification from reference gene primers served as the basis for estimated nucleated cell counts. Profiled with immunoSEQ multiplex PCR; TCRdb holds only in-frame clones, not every one. The V and J calls and clone size are taken from that table; D and trimming were inferred from the DNA. This table holds a few hundred thousand clones, around 80% found once. This sample is drawn from a study of blood T cell repertoires in COVID-19. At the level of the study: Specimens from acute and convalescent COVID-19 originated in the United States, Italy and Spain. PBMCs, B-cell-depleted T cells, or T cells provided the cDNA or gDNA that made up the material.

The gene calls are TRBV5-4 and TRBJ1-2; 8 nucleotides line up with TRBD1. This receptor was identified in a woman aged 40 to 50 who had recovered from COVID-19. Sequenced: peripheral blood. The CDR3 loop reads CASSSGTGLTFGGYTF. The DNA for the CDR3 is TGTGCCAGCAGCTCCGGGACAGGACTGACTTTCGGTGGCTACACCTTC.